Many counts were recorded for the clone carrying this T cell receptor beta chain. Its antigen remains unknown. This entry belongs to a study of CD8 T cells in ankylosing spondylitis. Whole-study findings and limits: Disease-linked clones reportedly concentrated significantly in matched ankylosing spondylitis synovial fluid.

Scientists made TCR beta libraries using quantitative 5'-RACE with molecular barcodes. TCRdb fed the 5' RACE reads into MiXCR, producing one record per CDR3 protein. Found here are around 300,000 distinct CDR3 sequences, approximately 10% of them singletons; the top ten hold more than 7%. From germline, CDR1 is MNHEY and CDR2 SVGEGT. The V and J ends lost 2 bases and 4 bases respectively, with 8 bases between them. The CDR3 runs to 14 residues. The chain couples TRBV6-2 or TRBV6-3 to TRBJ2-2, with D perhaps matching TRBD2 (5 bases). Sequencing was done on a sample of blood, either unsorted or a sorted T cell fraction (not recorded which). The clonotype originates from a female donor with ankylosing spondylitis or in good health (not recorded which). Here the CDR3 reads CASSYRRGTGELFF. As DNA, the CDR3 is TGTGCCAGCAGTTACCGACGGGGCACCGGGGAGCTGTTTTTT.